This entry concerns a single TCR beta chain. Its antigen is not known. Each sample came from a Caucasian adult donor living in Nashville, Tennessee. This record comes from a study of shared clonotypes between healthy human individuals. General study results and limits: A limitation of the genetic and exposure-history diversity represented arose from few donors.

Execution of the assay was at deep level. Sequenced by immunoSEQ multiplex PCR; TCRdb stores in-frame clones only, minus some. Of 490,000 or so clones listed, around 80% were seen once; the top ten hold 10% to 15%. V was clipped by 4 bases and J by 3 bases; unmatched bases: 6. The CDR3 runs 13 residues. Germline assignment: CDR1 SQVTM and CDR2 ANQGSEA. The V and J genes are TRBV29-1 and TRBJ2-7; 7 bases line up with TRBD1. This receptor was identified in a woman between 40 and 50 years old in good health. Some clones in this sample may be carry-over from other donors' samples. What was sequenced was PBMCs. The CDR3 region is CSVGSTGSYEQYF. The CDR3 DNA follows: TGCAGCGTTGGATCGACAGGGAGCTACGAGCAGTACTTC.